This T cell receptor (beta chain) was obtained from a study of immune evolution from preneoplasia to lung adenocarcinoma. TCRdb keeps only in-frame clones here, not all; method: immunoSEQ multiplex PCR. The sample includes more than 3,500 clones, approximately 70% of them seen just once. The CDR3 has 16 amino acids. Germline V gene data show CDR1 as MDHEN and CDR2 as SYDVKM. Deletions cut 2 bases from V and 8 bases from J, with 18 bases between. Premalignant or tumor cells were enriched by macro-dissection after pathologic assessment. On this clone: Its target is not known.

Study results and caveats: T cell clonality was higher in KRAS-mutant than EGFR-mutant or wild-type nodules. Top clone share appeared to fall from AAH through AIS, MIA, adenocarcinoma. Normal lung had highest clonality; later lesions appeared denser, more diverse.

V usage is TRBV28 and J usage is TRBJ1-4; no definite D call. The TCR comes from a person aged 55-79 years with lung adenocarcinoma. Sequencing was done on a sample of FFPE minimally invasive lung adenocarcinoma tissue. CDR3 in amino acids: CASSLIVGEEVEKLFF. The CDR3 bases are TGTGCCAGCAGTTTAATAGTCGGAGAGGAGGTAGAAAAACTGTTTTTT.